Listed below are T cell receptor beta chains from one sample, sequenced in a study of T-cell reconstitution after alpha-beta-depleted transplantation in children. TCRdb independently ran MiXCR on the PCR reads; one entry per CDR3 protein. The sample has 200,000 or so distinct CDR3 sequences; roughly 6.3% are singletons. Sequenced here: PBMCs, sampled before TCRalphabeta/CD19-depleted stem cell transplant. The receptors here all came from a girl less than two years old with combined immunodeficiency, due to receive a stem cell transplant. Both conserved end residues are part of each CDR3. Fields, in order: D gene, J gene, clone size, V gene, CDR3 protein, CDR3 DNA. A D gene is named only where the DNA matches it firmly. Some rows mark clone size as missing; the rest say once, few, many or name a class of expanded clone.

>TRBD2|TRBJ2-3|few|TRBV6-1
CASSGLAGGATDTQYF
TGTGCCAGCAGTGGACTAGCGGGGGGGGCCACAGATACGCAGTATTTT
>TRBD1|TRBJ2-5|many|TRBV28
CASSTLTGFLETQYF
TGTGCCAGCAGTACCCTGACAGGGTTTTTGGAGACCCAGTACTTC
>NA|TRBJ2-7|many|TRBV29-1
CSVQGFQDEQYF
TGCAGCGTGCAGGGTTTTCAGGACGAGCAGTACTTC
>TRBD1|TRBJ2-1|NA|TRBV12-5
CASPPPPTGGSYNEQFF
TGTGCTAGCCCTCCTCCTCCGACAGGGGGGTCCTACAATGAGCAGTTCTTC
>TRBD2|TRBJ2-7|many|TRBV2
CAGLGLAYEQYF
TGTGCCGGATTGGGACTAGCCTACGAGCAGTACTTC
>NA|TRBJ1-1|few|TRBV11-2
CASSSDPGLNTEAFF
TGTGCCAGCAGCTCCGACCCAGGGTTGAACACTGAAGCTTTCTTT
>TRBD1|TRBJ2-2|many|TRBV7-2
CASSSGTGARELFF
TGTGCCAGCAGCTCCGGGACAGGAGCTAGGGAGCTGTTTTTT
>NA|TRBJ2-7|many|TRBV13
CASSLSETGSYEQYF
TGTGCCAGCAGCTTATCGGAGACAGGTTCCTACGAGCAGTACTTC
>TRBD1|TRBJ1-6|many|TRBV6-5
CASSYVWGRGQGNSPLHF
TGTGCCAGCAGTTACGTGTGGGGGAGGGGGCAGGGTAATTCACCCCTCCACTTT
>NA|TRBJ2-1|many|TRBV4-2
CASSQTDGVYNEQFF
TGTGCCAGCAGCCAAACGGACGGAGTATACAATGAGCAGTTCTTC
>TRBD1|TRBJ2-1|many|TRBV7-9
CASSENPGTEDYNEQFF
TGTGCCAGCAGCGAAAATCCCGGGACAGAAGACTACAATGAGCAGTTCTTC
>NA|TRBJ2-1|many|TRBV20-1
CSALGVTVVNEQFF
TGCAGTGCTCTAGGGGTTACGGTGGTCAATGAGCAGTTCTTC
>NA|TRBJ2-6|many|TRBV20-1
CSARDSWSGANVLTF
TGCAGTGCTAGAGATTCATGGAGCGGGGCCAACGTCCTGACTTTC
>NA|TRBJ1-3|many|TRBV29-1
CSVEDPLEGGNTIYF
TGCAGCGTTGAGGATCCATTAGAAGGTGGAAACACCATATATTTT
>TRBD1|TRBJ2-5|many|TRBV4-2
CASSLRDRGPGTQETQYF
TGTGCCAGCAGCCTTCGGGACAGGGGGCCGGGCACCCAAGAGACCCAGTACTTC
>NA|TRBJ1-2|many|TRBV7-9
CASSFQTNYGYTF
TGTGCCAGCAGCTTCCAGACAAACTATGGCTACACCTTC
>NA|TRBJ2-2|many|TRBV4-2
CASSQARPGTLNTGELFF
TGTGCCAGCAGCCAAGCCCGCCCGGGGACCCTGAACACCGGGGAGCTGTTTTTT
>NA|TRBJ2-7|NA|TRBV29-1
CSVETLLGTDQGYEQYF
TGCAGCGTTGAGACCCTTTTAGGGACGGATCAGGGCTACGAGCAGTACTTC
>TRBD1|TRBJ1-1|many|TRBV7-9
CASSFGQGLLNTEAFF
TGTGCCAGCAGCTTCGGACAGGGCTTATTGAACACTGAAGCTTTCTTT
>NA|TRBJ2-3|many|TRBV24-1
CATSHWGSTDTQYF
TGTGCCACCAGTCATTGGGGGAGCACAGATACGCAGTATTTT
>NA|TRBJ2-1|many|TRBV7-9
CASSLVAREQFF
TGTGCCAGCAGCTTAGTGGCCCGGGAGCAGTTCTTC
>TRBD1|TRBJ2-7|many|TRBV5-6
CASSLWDREPYEQYF
TGTGCCAGCAGCTTGTGGGACAGAGAACCCTACGAGCAGTACTTC
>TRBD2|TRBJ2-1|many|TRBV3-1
CASSYRTSGYNEQFF
TGTGCCAGCAGCTATCGGACTAGCGGATACAATGAGCAGTTCTTC
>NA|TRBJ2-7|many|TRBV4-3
CASSQDLYRDYEQYF
TGCGCCAGCAGCCAAGATCTCTACAGGGACTACGAGCAGTACTTC
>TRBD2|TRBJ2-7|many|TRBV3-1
CASSQEEKGLAGGPHPYEQYF
TGTGCCAGCAGCCAAGAGGAAAAGGGCCTAGCGGGGGGGCCTCATCCCTACGAGCAGTACTTC